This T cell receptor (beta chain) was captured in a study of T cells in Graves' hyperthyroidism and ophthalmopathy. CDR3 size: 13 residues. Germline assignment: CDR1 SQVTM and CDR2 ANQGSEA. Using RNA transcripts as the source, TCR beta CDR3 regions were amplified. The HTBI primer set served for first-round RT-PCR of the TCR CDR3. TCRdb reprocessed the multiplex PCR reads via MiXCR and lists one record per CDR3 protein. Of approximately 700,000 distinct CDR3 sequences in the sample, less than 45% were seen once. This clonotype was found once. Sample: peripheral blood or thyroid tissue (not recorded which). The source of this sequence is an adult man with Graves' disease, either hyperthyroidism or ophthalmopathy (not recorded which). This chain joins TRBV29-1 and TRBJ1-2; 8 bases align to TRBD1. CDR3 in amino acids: CSATPGGTYGYTF. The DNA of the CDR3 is TGCAGTGCCACTCCAGGGGGCACCTATGGCTACACCTTC. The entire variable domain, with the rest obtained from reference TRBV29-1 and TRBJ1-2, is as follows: SAVISQKPSRDICQRGTSLTIQCQVDSQVTMMFWYRQQPGQSLTLIATANQGSEATYESGFVIDKFPISRPNLTFSTLTVSNMSPEDSSIYLCSATPGGTYGYTFGSGTRLTVV.